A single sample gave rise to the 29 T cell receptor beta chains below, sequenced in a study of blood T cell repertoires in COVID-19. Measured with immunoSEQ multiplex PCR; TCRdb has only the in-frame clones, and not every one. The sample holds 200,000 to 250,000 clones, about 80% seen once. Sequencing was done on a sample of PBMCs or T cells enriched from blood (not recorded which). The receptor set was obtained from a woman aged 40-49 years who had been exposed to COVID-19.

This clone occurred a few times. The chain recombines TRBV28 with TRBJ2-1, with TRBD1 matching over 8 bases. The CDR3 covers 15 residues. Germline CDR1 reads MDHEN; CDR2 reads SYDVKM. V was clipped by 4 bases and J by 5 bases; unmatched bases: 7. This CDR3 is CASSYQGAIDNEQFF. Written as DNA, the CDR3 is TGTGCCAGCAGTTACCAGGGGGCAATCGACAATGAGCAGTTCTTC.

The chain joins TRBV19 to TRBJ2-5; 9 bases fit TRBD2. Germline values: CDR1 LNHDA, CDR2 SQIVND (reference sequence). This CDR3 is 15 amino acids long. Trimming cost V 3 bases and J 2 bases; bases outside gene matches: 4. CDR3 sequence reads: CASSMASGMQETQYF. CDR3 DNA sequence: TGTGCCAGTAGTATGGCTAGCGGGATGCAAGAGACCCAGTACTTC.

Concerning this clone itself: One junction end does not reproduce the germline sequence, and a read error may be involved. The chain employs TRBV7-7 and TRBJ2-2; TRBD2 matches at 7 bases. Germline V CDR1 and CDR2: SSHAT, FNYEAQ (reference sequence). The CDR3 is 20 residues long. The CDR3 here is CASSPREVRDGLANTGELFF. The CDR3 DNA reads TGTGCTAGCAGCCCCCGGGAGGTGCGGGACGGGTTGGCGAACACCGGGGAGCTGTTTTTT.

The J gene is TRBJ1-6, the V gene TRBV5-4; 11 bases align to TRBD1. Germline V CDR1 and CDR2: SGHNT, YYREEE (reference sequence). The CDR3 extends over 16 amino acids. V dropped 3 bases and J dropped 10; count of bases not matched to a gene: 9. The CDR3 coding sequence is TGTGCCAGCAGCTCCCTGTCCGGGACAGGGGGATCACCCCTCCACTTT. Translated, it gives CASSSLSGTGGSPLHF.

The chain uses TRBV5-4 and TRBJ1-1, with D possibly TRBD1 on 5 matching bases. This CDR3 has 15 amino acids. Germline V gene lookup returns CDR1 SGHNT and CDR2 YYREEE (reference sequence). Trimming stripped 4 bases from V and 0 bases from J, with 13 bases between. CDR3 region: CASSGTGTVNTEAFF. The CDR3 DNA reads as TGTGCCAGCAGCGGAACCGGGACTGTGAACACTGAAGCTTTCTTT.

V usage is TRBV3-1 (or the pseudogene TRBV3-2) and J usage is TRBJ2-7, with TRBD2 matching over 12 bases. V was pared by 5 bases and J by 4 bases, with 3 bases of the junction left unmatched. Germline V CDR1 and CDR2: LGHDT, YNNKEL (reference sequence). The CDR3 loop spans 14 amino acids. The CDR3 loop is CASSTTSGGYEQYF. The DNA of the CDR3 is TGTGCCAGCAGCACGACTAGCGGGGGTTACGAGCAGTACTTC.

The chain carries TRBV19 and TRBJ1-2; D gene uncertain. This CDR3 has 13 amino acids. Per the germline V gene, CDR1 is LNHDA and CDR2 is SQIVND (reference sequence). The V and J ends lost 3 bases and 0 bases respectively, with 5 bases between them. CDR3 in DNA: TGTGCCAGTAGTATTAACACTAACTATGGCTACACCTTC. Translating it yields CASSINTNYGYTF.

This chain's CDR3 is CATSDSGQGNYEQYF. CDR3 nucleotides: TGTGCCACCAGTGATTCGGGACAGGGGAACTACGAGCAGTACTTC. The chain has TRBV24-1 and TRBJ2-7, with 10 bases aligning to TRBD1. The V segment lost 2 bases and the J segment 3 bases; nucleotides outside the gene matches: 3. The germline V gene has CDR1 KGHDR and CDR2 SFDVKD. This CDR3 has 15 residues.

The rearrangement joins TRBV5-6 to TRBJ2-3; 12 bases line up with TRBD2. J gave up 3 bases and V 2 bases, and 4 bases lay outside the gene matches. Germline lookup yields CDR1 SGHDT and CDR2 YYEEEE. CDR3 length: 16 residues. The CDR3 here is CASSFRTSGETDTQYF. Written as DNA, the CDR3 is TGTGCCAGCAGCTTCAGGACTAGCGGGGAAACAGATACGCAGTATTTT.

The CDR3 reads CASSPPTTGGNGYTF. CDR3 bases: TGTGCCAGCAGCCCTCCGACGACAGGGGGCAATGGCTACACCTTC. The genes are TRBV28 and TRBJ1-2; 10 positions match TRBD1. This CDR3 is 15 amino acids long. The junction had 10 bases not matched to a gene; V was cut back by 6 bases and J by 6 bases. Germline V gives CDR1 MDHEN, CDR2 SYDVKM.

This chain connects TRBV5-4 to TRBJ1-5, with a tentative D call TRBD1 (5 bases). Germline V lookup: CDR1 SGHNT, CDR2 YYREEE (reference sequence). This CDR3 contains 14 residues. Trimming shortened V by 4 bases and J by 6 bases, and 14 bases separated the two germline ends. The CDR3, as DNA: TGTGCCAGCAGCCTACCGGGACTCGGTCAGCCCCAGCATTTT. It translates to CASSLPGLGQPQHF.

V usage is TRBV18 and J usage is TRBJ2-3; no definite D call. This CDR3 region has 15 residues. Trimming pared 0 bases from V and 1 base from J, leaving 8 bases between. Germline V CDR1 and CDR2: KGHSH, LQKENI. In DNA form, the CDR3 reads TGTGCCAGCTCACCACCGAATCCGGGCACAGATACGCAGTATTTT. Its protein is CASSPPNPGTDTQYF.

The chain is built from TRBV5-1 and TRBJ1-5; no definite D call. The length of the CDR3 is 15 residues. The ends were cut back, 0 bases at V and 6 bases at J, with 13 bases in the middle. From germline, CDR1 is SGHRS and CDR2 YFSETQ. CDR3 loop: CASSLGEVPGQPQHF. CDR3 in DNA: TGCGCCAGCAGCTTGGGTGAGGTACCGGGTCAGCCCCAGCATTTT.

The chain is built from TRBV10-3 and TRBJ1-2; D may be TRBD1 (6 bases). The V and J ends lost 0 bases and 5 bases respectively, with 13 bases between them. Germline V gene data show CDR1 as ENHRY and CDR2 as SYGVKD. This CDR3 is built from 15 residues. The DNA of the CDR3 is TGTGCCATCAGTGAGTCGACCCGGACAGAATATGGCTACACCTTC. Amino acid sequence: CAISESTRTEYGYTF.

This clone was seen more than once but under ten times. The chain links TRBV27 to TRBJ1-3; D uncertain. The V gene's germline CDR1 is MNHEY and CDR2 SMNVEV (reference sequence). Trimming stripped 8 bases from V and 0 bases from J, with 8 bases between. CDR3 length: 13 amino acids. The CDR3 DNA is TGTGCCAGCTGGAGCGGCTCTGGAAACACCATATATTTT. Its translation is CASWSGSGNTIYF.

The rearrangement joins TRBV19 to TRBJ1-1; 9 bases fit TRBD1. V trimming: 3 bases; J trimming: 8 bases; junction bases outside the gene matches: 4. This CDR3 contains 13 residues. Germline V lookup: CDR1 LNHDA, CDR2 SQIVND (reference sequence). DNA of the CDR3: TGTGCCAGTAGTATCGGGACAGGGTACGAAGCTTTCTTT. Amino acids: CASSIGTGYEAFF.

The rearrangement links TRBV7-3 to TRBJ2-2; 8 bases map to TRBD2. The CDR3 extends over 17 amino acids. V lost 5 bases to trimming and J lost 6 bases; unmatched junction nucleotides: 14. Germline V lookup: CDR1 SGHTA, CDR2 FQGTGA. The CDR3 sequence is CASSQDRGGLRPGELFF. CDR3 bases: TGTGCCAGCAGCCAAGATCGCGGGGGGCTCCGTCCCGGGGAGCTGTTTTTT. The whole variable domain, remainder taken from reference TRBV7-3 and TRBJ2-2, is GAGVSQTPSNKVTEKGKYVELRCDPISGHTALYWYRQSLGQGPEFLIYFQGTGAADDSGLPNDRFFAVRPEGSVSTLKIQRTERGDSAVYLCASSQDRGGLRPGELFFGEGSRLTVL.

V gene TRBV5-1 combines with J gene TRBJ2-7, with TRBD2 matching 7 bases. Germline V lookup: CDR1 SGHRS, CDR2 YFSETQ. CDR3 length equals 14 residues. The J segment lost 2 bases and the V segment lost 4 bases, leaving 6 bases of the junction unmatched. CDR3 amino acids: CASSLQGGPYEQYF. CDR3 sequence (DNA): TGCGCCAGCAGCCTCCAGGGAGGGCCCTACGAGCAGTACTTC. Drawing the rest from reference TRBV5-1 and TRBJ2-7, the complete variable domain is KAGVTQTPRYLIKTRGQQVTLSCSPISGHRSVSWYQQTPGQGLQFLFEYFSETQRNKGNFPGRFSGRQFSNSRSEMNVSTLELGDSALYLCASSLQGGPYEQYFGPGTRLTVT.

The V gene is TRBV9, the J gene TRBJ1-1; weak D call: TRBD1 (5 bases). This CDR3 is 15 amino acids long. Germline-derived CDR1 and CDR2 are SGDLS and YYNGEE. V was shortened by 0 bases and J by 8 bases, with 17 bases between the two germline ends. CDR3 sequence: CASSVGAGSIHEAFF. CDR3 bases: TGTGCCAGCAGCGTAGGGGCAGGGTCGATCCACGAAGCTTTCTTT.

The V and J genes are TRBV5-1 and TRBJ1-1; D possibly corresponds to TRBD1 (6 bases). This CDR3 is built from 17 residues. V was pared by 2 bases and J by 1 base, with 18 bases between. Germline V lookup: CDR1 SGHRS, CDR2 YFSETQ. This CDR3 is CASSFSPGRGANTEAFF. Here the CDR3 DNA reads TGCGCCAGCAGCTTTAGCCCGGGACGGGGGGCGAACACTGAAGCTTTCTTT.

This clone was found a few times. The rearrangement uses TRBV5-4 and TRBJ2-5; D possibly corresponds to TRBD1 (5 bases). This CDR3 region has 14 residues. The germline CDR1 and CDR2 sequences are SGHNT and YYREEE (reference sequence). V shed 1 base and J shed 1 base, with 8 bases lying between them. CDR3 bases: TGTGCCAGCAGCTTGCAGGGTTCCCAAGAGACCCAGTACTTC. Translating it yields CASSLQGSQETQYF.

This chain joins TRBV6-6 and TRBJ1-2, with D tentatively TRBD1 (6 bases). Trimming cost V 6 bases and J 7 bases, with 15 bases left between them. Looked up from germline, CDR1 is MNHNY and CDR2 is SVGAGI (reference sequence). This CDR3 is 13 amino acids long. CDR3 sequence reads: CASSDQGQGGYTF. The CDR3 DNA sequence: TGTGCCAGCAGCGATCAGGGGCAGGGTGGCTACACCTTC.

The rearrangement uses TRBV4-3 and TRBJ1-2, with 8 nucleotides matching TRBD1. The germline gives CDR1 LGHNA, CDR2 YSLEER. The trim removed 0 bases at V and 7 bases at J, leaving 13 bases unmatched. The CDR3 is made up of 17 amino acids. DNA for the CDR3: TGCGCCAGCAGCCAAGAATCTCTAGGTCGACAGGGGCGTGGCTACACCTTC. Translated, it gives CASSQESLGRQGRGYTF.

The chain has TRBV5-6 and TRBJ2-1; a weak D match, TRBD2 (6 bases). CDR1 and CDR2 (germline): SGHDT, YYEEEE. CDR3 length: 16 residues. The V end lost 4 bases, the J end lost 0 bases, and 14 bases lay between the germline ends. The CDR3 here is CASSPRDASSYNEQFF. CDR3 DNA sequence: TGTGCCAGCAGCCCGCGGGACGCCAGCTCCTACAATGAGCAGTTCTTC.

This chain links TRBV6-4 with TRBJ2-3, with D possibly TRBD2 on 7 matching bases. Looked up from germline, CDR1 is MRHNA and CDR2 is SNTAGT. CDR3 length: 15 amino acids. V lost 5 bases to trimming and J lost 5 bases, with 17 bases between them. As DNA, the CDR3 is TGTGCCAGCAGTCTGGGGGGGGGCCCGGGAGATACGCAGTATTTT. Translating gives CASSLGGGPGDTQYF.

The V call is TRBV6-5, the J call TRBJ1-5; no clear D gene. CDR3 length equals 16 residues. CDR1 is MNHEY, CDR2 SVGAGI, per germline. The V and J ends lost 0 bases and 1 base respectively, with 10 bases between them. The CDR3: CASSYSRGVSNQPQHF. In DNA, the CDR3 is TGTGCCAGCAGTTACTCGCGGGGAGTGAGCAATCAGCCCCAGCATTTT.

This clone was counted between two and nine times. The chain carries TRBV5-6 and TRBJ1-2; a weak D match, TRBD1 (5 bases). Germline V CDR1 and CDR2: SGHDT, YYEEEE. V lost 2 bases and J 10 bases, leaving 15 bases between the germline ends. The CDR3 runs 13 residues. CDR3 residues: CASSLVVSGVYTF. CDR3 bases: TGTGCCAGCAGCTTAGTGGTTTCGGGGGTCTACACCTTC. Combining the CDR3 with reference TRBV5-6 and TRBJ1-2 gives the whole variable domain DAGVTQSPTHLIKTRGQQVTLRCSPKSGHDTVSWYQQALGQGPQFIFQYYEEEERQRGNFPDRFSGHQFPNYSSELNVNALLLGDSALYLCASSLVVSGVYTFGSGTRLTVV.

CDR3 sequence reads: CASTPQGGPDSWYGYTF. The DNA for the CDR3 is TGTGCCAGTACTCCCCAGGGGGGCCCCGACTCTTGGTATGGCTACACCTTC. V and J are TRBV19 and TRBJ1-2; 7 bases match TRBD1. CDR3 size: 17 residues. The trim removed 7 bases at V and 5 bases at J, leaving 19 bases unmatched. Germline values: CDR1 LNHDA, CDR2 SQIVND (reference sequence).

The CDR3 loop reads CASSSSGTAQDYGYTF. DNA for the CDR3: TGTGCCAGCAGTTCCTCAGGGACAGCCCAGGACTATGGCTACACCTTC. This rearrangement joins TRBV28 to TRBJ1-2; 7 bases match TRBD1. V dropped 4 bases and J dropped 3; count of bases not matched to a gene: 11. Per the germline V gene, CDR1 is MDHEN and CDR2 is SYDVKM. This CDR3 has 16 amino acids.